The rows below give T cell receptor beta chains drawn from one sample of a study of blood T cells in healthy people across ages. Each CDR3 protein gets one entry after TCRdb re-called the 5' RACE reads with MiXCR. The repertoire holds more than 1.4 million distinct CDR3 sequences, with 42% as singletons. The sample was blood. The receptor source for this set is a woman younger than 30 in good health. Both conserved end residues are part of each CDR3. The order of the fields is J gene, clone size, V gene, CDR3 length, D gene, CDR3 DNA, CDR3 protein. A D gene is named only where the DNA matches it firmly. For some rows the clone size is stated as once, few or many, or as a class when expanded; others skip it.

TRBJ2-1 - TRBV29-1 17 - TGCAGCGTTGAAGATCGATGGCGGGACCCCGCCTACAATGAGCAGTTCTTC CSVEDRWRDPAYNEQFF
TRBJ1-2 few TRBV2 15 TRBD1 TGTGCCAGCAGGGCCAGGACAGGAGGAGACTATGGCTACACCTTC CASRARTGGDYGYTF
TRBJ1-2 - TRBV30 12 TRBD1 TGTGCCTGGGGGACAGGCCATTATGGCTACACCTTC CAWGTGHYGYTF
TRBJ2-1 few TRBV15 12 - TGTGCCACCAGCAGAGTCTACAATGAGCAGTTCTTC CATSRVYNEQFF
TRBJ2-7 - TRBV4-1 15 - TGCGCCAGCAGCCCTTACTTAGACCCACGCTGGGAGCAGTACTTC CASSPYLDPRWEQYF
TRBJ1-2 - TRBV29-1 13 - TGCAGCGTCGAACCCCAGGGAACCTATGGCTACACCTTC CSVEPQGTYGYTF
TRBJ1-5 once TRBV12-3/TRBV12-4 15 - TGTGCCAGCAGTTTAGGTATAGGGGGTGGACAGCCCCAGCATTTT CASSLGIGGGQPQHF
TRBJ2-5 - TRBV20-1 13 - TGCAGTGCTCTTAGGGGGGCCCCAGAGACCCAGTACTTC CSALRGAPETQYF
TRBJ1-2 few TRBV10-3 13 - TGTGCCACTAATCAGAGGGGCGAAGATGGCTACACCTTC CATNQRGEDGYTF
TRBJ2-7 few TRBV7-9 14 - TGTGCCAGCAGCCTTCACAGGTACCCCTACGAGCAGTACTTC CASSLHRYPYEQYF
TRBJ2-4 - TRBV6-1 18 TRBD2 TGTGCCAATCAGCTGCTTACACCTAGCGGGAGTGACAAAAACATTCAGTACTTC CANQLLTPSGSDKNIQYF
TRBJ2-7 - TRBV6-6 17 - TGTGCCAGCAGTCCCCAGTGGGCCGGGGAGTCCTACAATGAGCAGTACTTC CASSPQWAGESYNEQYF
TRBJ2-3 few TRBV6-2/TRBV6-3 15 - TGTGCCAGCAGTTACGGGGGTATCAGCACAGATACGCAGTATTTT CASSYGGISTDTQYF
TRBJ2-3 - TRBV28 17 TRBD2 TGTGCCAGCAGTTCCGGGACTAGCGGGTTGAGCACAGATACGCAGTATTTT CASSSGTSGLSTDTQYF
TRBJ2-7 - TRBV2 15 - TGTGCCTCCAGGGGGGGTAGCCGGAGCTCCTACGAGCAGTACTTC CASRGGSRSSYEQYF
TRBJ2-2 - TRBV20-1 15 TRBD2 TGCAGTGCCGGGGCTGGGACTAGCGTCCCCGGGGAGCTGTTTTTT CSAGAGTSVPGELFF
TRBJ2-5 few TRBV5-6 16 - TGTGCCAGCAGCAATCGGGACTTTTACGGCCAAGAGACCCAGTACTTC CASSNRDFYGQETQYF
TRBJ1-2 - TRBV7-9 17 - TGTGCCAACAGCTCCGCTTCGACGAGGGCGAGGGGCTATGGCTACACCTTC CANSSASTRARGYGYTF
TRBJ2-7 - TRBV5-6 14 - TGTGCCAGCAGCTTGGTCACAGGGACCTACGAGCAGTACTTC CASSLVTGTYEQYF
TRBJ2-7 - TRBV6-5 13 - TGTGCCAGCAGTTACCGTCTAGAGGGCGAGCAGTACTTC CASSYRLEGEQYF
TRBJ2-5 - TRBV7-2 14 - TGTGCCAGCAGCTTAGCCGGGCGGACCGGGACCCAGTACTTC CASSLAGRTGTQYF
TRBJ2-4 few TRBV29-1 11 - TGCAGCGTCCAAGGGGTAGGCATTCAGTACTTC CSVQGVGIQYF
TRBJ1-1 few TRBV4-1 15 - TGCGCCAGCAGCCAAGAAGACAGAACTTACACTGAAGCTTTCTTT CASSQEDRTYTEAFF
TRBJ1-1 - TRBV3-1 14 - TGTGCCAGCAGCCAGCGGGGGGGGATCACTGAAGCTTTCTTT CASSQRGGITEAFF
TRBJ2-3 - TRBV9 16 - TGTGCCAGCAGCCCCATGGGGAACCCGGGCCCAGATACGCAGTATTTT CASSPMGNPGPDTQYF
TRBJ2-1 few TRBV11-1 14 - TGTGCCAGCAGCCCTGGGGGGTCGGGCCGGGAGCAGTTCTTC CASSPGGSGREQFF
TRBJ2-3 - TRBV6-1 14 - TGTGCCAGCAGTTTGCTAGCGAAAACAGATACGCAGTATTTT CASSLLAKTDTQYF
TRBJ2-7 - TRBV12-3/TRBV12-4 14 - TGTGCCAGCGTGCTCGAGCCCCTGAACAATGAGCAGTACTTC CASVLEPLNNEQYF
TRBJ1-2 - TRBV2 16 - TGTGCCAGCAGTGAAGCTCTGGGGGGAACCGGCTATGGCTACACCTTC CASSEALGGTGYGYTF
TRBJ2-7 - TRBV6-5 15 - TGTGCCAGCAGTTACTCGTGGCCAGGGAGTAACGTGCAGTACTTC CASSYSWPGSNVQYF
TRBJ2-3 - TRBV9 18 TRBD2 TGTGCCAGCAGCGTGGCGACTAGCGGGGGTGGGGGGGCAGATACGCAGTATTTT CASSVATSGGGGADTQYF
TRBJ1-2 - TRBV5-1 13 - TGCGCCAGCAGCTTGGAATCTATTGGAGGCTACACCTTC CASSLESIGGYTF
TRBJ1-4 - TRBV4-2 15 - TGTGCCAGCAGCCAAGTGGCTGGGGGTAACGAAAAACTGTTTTTT CASSQVAGGNEKLFF
TRBJ2-7 - TRBV20-1 14 - TGCAGTGCCAGCACCCAGGGGGGCCCCTACGAGCAGTACTTC CSASTQGGPYEQYF
TRBJ2-3 few TRBV7-3 15 - TGTGCCAGCAGTCTCAGAAACGGGGTCACAGATACGCAGTATTTT CASSLRNGVTDTQYF
TRBJ2-5 few TRBV7-2 12 - TGTGCCAGCGAGAAACTCCTTTCGACCCAGTACTTC CASEKLLSTQYF
TRBJ2-3 - TRBV28 17 TRBD2 TGTGCCAGCAGTCGGCAAACCGGGACTAGCCGAGAAGATACGCAGTATTTT CASSRQTGTSREDTQYF
TRBJ2-4 - TRBV7-2 17 - TGTGCCAGCAGCTTAGCTGGGGGAGTGAGCGTAAAAAACATTCAGTACTTC CASSLAGGVSVKNIQYF
TRBJ2-7 many TRBV20-1 12 - TGCAGCGCCCGGGACGGTTCCTACGAGCAGTACTTC CSARDGSYEQYF
TRBJ2-7 - TRBV7-2 15 - TGTGCCAGCAGCTTAGGGGGCGGCTGGGGCTACGAGCAGTACTTC CASSLGGGWGYEQYF
TRBJ1-6 - TRBV9 16 - TGTGCCAGCAGCGGTTCCTTAGAGTTCTATAATTCACCCCTCCACTTT CASSGSLEFYNSPLHF
TRBJ1-2 few TRBV11-2 12 - TGTGCCAGCAGCCCTCAGGCTGTGGGCTACACCTTC CASSPQAVGYTF
TRBJ2-7 once TRBV2 14 - TGTGCCAGCAGAAAGACAGGGGACTACAATGAGCAGTACTTC CASRKTGDYNEQYF
TRBJ2-5 few TRBV6-2/TRBV6-3 13 TRBD2 TGTGCCAGCAGTCGGACTAGCGTAGAGACCCAGTACTTC CASSRTSVETQYF
TRBJ1-4 - TRBV7-9 14 - TGTGCCAGCAGCCCCCGCAGGGCCGACGAAAAACTGTTTTTT CASSPRRADEKLFF
TRBJ2-7 few TRBV4-1 14 - TGCGCCAGCAGCCAAGATGGCAGGGGAAACGAGCAGTACTTC CASSQDGRGNEQYF
TRBJ1-2 - TRBV7-8 15 - TGTGCCAGCAGCTTAGCGCGGTCGACGAAGGATGGCTACACCTTC CASSLARSTKDGYTF
TRBJ2-7 - TRBV2 17 - TGTGCCAGCAGGAGGTGGGGAACGAGCGCCGACTCCTACGAGCAGTACTTC CASRRWGTSADSYEQYF
TRBJ2-3 - TRBV6-2/TRBV6-3 15 TRBD2 TGTGCCAGCCTCTACGCGGGAGACGTCACAGATACGCAGTATTTT CASLYAGDVTDTQYF
TRBJ2-1 - TRBV28 13 - TGTGCCAGCACCGGTCATGTCGAAAATGAGCAGTTCTTC CASTGHVENEQFF
TRBJ2-7 - TRBV7-6 17 TRBD2 TGTGCCAGCAGCTTTGGGACTAGCGGGAGATCCCCCTACGAGCAGTACTTC CASSFGTSGRSPYEQYF
TRBJ1-1 once TRBV6-5 11 - TGTGCCAGCTGGGGGCGGCGGGAAGCTTTCTTT CASWGRREAFF
TRBJ2-3 once TRBV10-3 15 TRBD2 TGTGCCATCAGTCAGGGGACTAGCGGGTCGGATACGCAGTATTTT CAISQGTSGSDTQYF
TRBJ2-5 - TRBV3-1 14 - TGTGCCAGCAGCCATGCCACAGAGAGCGAGACCCAGTACTTC CASSHATESETQYF